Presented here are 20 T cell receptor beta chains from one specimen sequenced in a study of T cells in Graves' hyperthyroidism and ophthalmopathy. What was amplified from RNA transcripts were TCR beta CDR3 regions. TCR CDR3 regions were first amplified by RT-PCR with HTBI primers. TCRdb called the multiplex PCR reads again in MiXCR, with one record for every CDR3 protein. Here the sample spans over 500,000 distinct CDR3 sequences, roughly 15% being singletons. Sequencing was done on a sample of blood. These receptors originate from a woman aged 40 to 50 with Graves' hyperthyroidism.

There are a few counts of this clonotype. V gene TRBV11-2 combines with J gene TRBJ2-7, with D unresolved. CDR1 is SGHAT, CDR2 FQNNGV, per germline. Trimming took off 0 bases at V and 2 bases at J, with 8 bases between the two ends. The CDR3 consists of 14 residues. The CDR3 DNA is TGTGCCAGCAGCTTAGAAAAGCATACCTACGAGCAGTACTTC. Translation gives CASSLEKHTYEQYF.

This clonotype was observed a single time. The CDR3 DNA sequence: TGTGCCAGCAGGGACGGGACTAGCGGGGGATGGGTGCAGTTCTTC. Translating it yields CASRDGTSGGWVQFF. The rearrangement uses TRBV6-1 and TRBJ2-1, with TRBD2 identical over 14 bases. CDR3 length equals 15 residues. Germline CDR1 is MNHNS and CDR2 is SASEGT. The J segment lost 12 bases and the V segment lost 6 bases, leaving 10 bases of the junction unmatched.

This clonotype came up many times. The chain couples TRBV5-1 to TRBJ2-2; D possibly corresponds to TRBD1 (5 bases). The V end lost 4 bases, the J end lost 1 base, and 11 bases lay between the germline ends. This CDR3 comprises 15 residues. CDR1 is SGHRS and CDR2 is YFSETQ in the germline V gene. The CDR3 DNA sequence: TGCGCCAGCAGCATGGCAGGGATGAACACCGGGGAGCTGTTTTTT. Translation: CASSMAGMNTGELFF.

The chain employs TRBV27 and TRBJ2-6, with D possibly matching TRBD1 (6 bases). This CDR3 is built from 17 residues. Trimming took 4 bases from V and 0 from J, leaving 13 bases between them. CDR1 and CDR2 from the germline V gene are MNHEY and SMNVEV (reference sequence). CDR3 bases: TGTGCCAGCAGTTCGGGGACATTTTTCTCTGGGGCCAACGTCCTGACTTTC. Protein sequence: CASSSGTFFSGANVLTF.

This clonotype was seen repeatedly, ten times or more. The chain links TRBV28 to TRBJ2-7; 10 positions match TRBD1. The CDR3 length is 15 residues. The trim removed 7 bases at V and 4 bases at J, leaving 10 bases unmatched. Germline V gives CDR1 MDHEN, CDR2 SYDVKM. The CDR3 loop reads CASKTPGQGLYEQYF. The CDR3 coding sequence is TGTGCCAGCAAGACACCGGGACAGGGGCTGTACGAGCAGTACTTC.

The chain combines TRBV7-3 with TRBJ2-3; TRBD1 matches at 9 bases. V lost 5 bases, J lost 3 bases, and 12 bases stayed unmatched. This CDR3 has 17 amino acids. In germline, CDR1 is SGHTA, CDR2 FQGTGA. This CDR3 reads CASSLSPGQGRTDTQYF. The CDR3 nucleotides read TGTGCCAGCAGCCTTTCACCGGGACAGGGACGGACAGATACGCAGTATTTT.

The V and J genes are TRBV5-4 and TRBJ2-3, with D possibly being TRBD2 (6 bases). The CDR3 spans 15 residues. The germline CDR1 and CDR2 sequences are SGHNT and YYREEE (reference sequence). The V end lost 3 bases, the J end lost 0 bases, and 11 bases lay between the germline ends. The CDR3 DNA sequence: TGTGCCAGCAGCTATAATCGGGGGAGCACAGATACGCAGTATTTT. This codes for CASSYNRGSTDTQYF.

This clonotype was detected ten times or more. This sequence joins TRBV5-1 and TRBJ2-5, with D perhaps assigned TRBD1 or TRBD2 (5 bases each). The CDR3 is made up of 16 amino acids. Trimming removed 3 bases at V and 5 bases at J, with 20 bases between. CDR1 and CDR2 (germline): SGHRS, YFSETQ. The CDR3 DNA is TGCGCCAGCAGCTCCGGGATGTGGGGGTCCGTGGAGACCCAGTACTTC. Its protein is CASSSGMWGSVETQYF. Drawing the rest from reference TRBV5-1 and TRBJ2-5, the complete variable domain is KAGVTQTPRYLIKTRGQQVTLSCSPISGHRSVSWYQQTPGQGLQFLFEYFSETQRNKGNFPGRFSGRQFSNSRSEMNVSTLELGDSALYLCASSSGMWGSVETQYFGPGTRLLVL.

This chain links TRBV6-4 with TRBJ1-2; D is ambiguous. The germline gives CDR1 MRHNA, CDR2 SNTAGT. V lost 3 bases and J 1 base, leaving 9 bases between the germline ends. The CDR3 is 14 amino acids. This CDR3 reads CASSENLSNYGYTF. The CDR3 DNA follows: TGTGCCAGCAGTGAGAATTTAAGTAACTATGGCTACACCTTC.

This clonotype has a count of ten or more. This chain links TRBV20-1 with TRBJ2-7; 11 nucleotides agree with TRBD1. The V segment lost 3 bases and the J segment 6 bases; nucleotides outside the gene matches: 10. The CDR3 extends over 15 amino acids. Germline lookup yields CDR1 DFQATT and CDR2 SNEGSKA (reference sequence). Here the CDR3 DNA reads TGCAGTGCTAGTACTTCCGGACAGGGGGCGGGCGAGCAGTACTTC. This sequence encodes CSASTSGQGAGEQYF.

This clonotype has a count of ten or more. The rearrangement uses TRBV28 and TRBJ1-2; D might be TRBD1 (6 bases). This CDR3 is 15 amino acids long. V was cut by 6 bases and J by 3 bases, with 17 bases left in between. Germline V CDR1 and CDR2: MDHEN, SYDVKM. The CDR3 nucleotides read TGTGCCAGCAGCCCCCGGAGGGCAGGGGACTATGGCTACACCTTC. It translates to CASSPRRAGDYGYTF.

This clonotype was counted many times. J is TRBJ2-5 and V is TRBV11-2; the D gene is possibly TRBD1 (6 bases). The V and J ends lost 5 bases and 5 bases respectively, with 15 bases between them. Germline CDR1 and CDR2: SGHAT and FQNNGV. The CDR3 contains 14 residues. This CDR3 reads CASSRTGFSETQYF. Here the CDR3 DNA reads TGTGCCAGCAGCCGAACAGGGTTCAGCGAGACCCAGTACTTC.

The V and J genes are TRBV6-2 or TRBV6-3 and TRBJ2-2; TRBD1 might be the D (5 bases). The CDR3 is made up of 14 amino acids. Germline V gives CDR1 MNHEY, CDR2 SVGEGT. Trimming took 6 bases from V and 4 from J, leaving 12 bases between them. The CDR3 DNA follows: TGTGCCAGCAGACAGGAGACTCGCACCGGGGAGCTGTTTTTT. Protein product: CASRQETRTGELFF.

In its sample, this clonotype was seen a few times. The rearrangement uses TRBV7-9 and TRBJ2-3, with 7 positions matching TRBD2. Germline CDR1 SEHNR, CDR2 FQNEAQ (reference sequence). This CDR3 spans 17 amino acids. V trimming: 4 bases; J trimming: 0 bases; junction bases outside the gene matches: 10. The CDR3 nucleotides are TGTGCCAGCAGCTCCTATCGGGGGGATTTAAGCACAGATACGCAGTATTTT. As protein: CASSSYRGDLSTDTQYF. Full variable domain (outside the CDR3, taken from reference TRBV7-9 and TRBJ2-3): DTGVSQNPRHKITKRGQNVTFRCDPISEHNRLYWYRQTLGQGPEFLTYFQNEAQLEKSRLLSDRFSAERPKGSFSTLEIQRTEQGDSAMYLCASSSYRGDLSTDTQYFGPGTRLTVL.

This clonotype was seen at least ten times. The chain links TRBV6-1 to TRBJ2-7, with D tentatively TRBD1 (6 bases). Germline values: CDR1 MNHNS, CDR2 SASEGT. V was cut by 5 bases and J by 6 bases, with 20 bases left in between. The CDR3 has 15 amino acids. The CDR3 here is CASSPPRDTFFEQYF. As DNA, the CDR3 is TGTGCCAGCAGTCCTCCTCGGGACACCTTCTTCGAGCAGTACTTC.

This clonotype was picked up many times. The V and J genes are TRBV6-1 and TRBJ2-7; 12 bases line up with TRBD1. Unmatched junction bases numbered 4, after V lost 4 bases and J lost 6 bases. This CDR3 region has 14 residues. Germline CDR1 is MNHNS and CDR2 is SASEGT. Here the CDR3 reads CASSAGTGGIEQYF. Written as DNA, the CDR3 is TGTGCCAGCAGTGCCGGGACAGGGGGCATCGAGCAGTACTTC.

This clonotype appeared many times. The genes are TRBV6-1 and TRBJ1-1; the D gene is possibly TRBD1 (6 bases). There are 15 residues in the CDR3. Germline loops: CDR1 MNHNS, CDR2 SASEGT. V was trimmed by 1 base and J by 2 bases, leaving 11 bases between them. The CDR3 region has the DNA TGTGCCAGCAGTGAAGGGGGCAGGGGAAACACTGAAGCTTTCTTT. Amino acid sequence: CASSEGGRGNTEAFF.

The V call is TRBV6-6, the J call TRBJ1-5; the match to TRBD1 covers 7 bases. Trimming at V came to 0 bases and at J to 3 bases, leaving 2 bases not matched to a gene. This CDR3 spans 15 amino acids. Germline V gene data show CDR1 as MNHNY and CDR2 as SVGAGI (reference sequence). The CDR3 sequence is CASSYSGQLNQPQHF. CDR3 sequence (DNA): TGTGCCAGCAGTTACTCGGGACAGCTCAATCAGCCCCAGCATTTT.

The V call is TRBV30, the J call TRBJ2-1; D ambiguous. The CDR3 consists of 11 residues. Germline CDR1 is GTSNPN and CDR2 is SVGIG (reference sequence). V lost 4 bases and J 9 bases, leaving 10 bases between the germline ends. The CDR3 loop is CAWTPAVEQFF. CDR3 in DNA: TGTGCCTGGACCCCAGCCGTTGAGCAGTTCTTC.

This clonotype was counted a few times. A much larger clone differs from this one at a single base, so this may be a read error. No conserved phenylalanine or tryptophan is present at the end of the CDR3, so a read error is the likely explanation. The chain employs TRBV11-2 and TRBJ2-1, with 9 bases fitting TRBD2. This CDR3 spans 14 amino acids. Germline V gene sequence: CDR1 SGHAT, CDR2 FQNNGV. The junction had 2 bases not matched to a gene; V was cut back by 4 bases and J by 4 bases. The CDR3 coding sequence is TGTGCCAGCAGCTGGGGACTAGCTTACAATGAGCAGTTCCTC. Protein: CASSWGLAYNEQFL.